One and the same sample provided the 24 T cell receptor beta chains below, sequenced in a study of T cell clonotyping in hematopoietic cell transplantation. TCRdb's copy holds only in-frame clones and misses some; the assay was immunoSEQ multiplex PCR. The sample lists about 8,100 clones, around 90% occurring once. The sequenced sample was peripheral blood mononuclear cells, obtained at the time of graft-versus-host disease after allogeneic stem cell transplant. These receptors originate from a male patient aged 55-69 years who had an allogeneic stem cell transplant from a related donor, so the T cells may come from the graft donor. Some clones in this sample may be carry-over from other donors' samples.

The chain recombines TRBV2 with TRBJ1-5, with TRBD1 as a possible D gene (6 bases). From germline, CDR1 is SNHLY and CDR2 FYNNEI. Trimming took off 3 bases at V and 7 bases at J, with 10 bases between the two ends. The CDR3 is 13 residues long. This chain's CDR3 is CASSEGGHQPQHF. In DNA, the CDR3 is TGTGCCAGCAGTGAGGGGGGGCACCAGCCCCAGCATTTT.

The chain employs TRBV2 and TRBJ2-3, with unresolved D. V lost 7 bases to trimming and J lost 4 bases, with 9 bases between them. From germline, CDR1 is SNHLY and CDR2 FYNNEI. The CDR3 extends over 12 amino acids. DNA for the CDR3: TGTGCCAGCATGAGAGGTCCAGATACGCAGTATTTT. It encodes CASMRGPDTQYF.

V usage is TRBV19 and J usage is TRBJ1-4; 7 bases agree with TRBD1. The CDR3 totals 15 residues. Trimming removed 4 bases from V and 4 bases from J; junction bases left unmatched: 6. The germline V gene encodes CDR1 LNHDA and CDR2 SQIVND (reference sequence). DNA for the CDR3: TGTGCCAGTAGTACCTCGGGACAGCGTAATGAAAAACTGTTTTTT. Protein sequence: CASSTSGQRNEKLFF.

The gene calls are TRBV2 and TRBJ2-5; D might be TRBD2 (5 bases). The V gene's germline CDR1 is SNHLY and CDR2 FYNNEI. The V end lost 9 bases, the J end lost 5 bases, and 10 bases lay between the germline ends. The length of the CDR3 is 11 residues. The CDR3 sequence: CARRRGETQYF. The CDR3 DNA reads as TGTGCCAGGAGAAGAGGGGAGACCCAGTACTTC.

The gene calls are TRBV4-1 and TRBJ1-5; D is uncertain. Germline V lookup: CDR1 MGHRA, CDR2 YSYEKL. The CDR3 covers 15 residues. Deletions cut 0 bases from V and 3 bases from J, with 9 bases between. CDR3 nucleotide sequence: TGCGCCAGCAGCCAAGAACGGCAGCCCAATCAGCCCCAGCATTTT. Translated: CASSQERQPNQPQHF.

V gene TRBV9 combines with J gene TRBJ1-1, with 7 bases identical to TRBD1. CDR1 is SGDLS, CDR2 YYNGEE, per germline. The CDR3 has 13 amino acids. Trimming cost V 4 bases and J 5 bases; bases outside gene matches: 5. This chain's CDR3 is CASSFTGVTEAFF. The CDR3 bases are TGTGCCAGCAGCTTTACAGGGGTGACTGAAGCTTTCTTT. The full variable domain, with the rest looked up from reference TRBV9 and TRBJ1-1, is DSGVTQTPKHLITATGQRVTLRCSPRSGDLSVYWYQQSLDQGLQFLIQYYNGEERAKGNILERFSAQQFPDLHSELNLSSLELGDSALYFCASSFTGVTEAFFGQGTRLTVV.

On this clone itself: An end of the junction does not agree with germline; a read error may underlie this. The V and J genes are TRBV7-7 and TRBJ1-5; D unresolved. This CDR3 contains 20 residues. Germline CDR1 reads SSHAT; CDR2 reads FNYEAQ (reference sequence). CDR3 region: CASSLLTPVWGLYSNQPQHF. The CDR3 nucleotides read TGTGCTAGCAGCTTATTGACTCCAGTCTGGGGTCTTTATAGCAATCAGCCCCAGCATTTT.

The chain joins TRBV9 to TRBJ1-1; tentative D call: TRBD1 (6 bases). Germline assignment: CDR1 SGDLS and CDR2 YYNGEE. The CDR3 runs to 14 residues. Trimming stripped 4 bases from V and 5 bases from J, with 15 bases between. Here the CDR3 reads CASSPHQGRTEAFF. In DNA form, the CDR3 reads TGTGCCAGCAGCCCTCATCAGGGGAGAACTGAAGCTTTCTTT.

The genes are TRBV19 and TRBJ2-3, with 8 bases that match TRBD1. The CDR3 is 14 amino acids. CDR1 is LNHDA, CDR2 SQIVND, per germline (reference sequence). V trimming: 5 bases; J trimming: 1 base; junction bases outside the gene matches: 2. CDR3 protein: CASSDRGGTDTQYF. CDR3 sequence (DNA): TGTGCCAGTAGTGACAGGGGCGGCACAGATACGCAGTATTTT.

A single count supports this clone. The gene calls are TRBV19 and TRBJ2-3; 8 positions agree with TRBD1. Germline trimming cut 6 bases from V and 5 bases from J; bases unmatched to any gene: 7. Germline loops: CDR1 LNHDA, CDR2 SQIVND (reference sequence). CDR3 size: 14 residues. The CDR3 DNA reads TGTGCCAGTAGAGAGACAGGGGCTGGAGATACGCAGTATTTT. It specifies CASRETGAGDTQYF.

The chain employs TRBV18 and TRBJ2-5; 10 bases agree with TRBD1. V lost 3 bases, J lost 4 bases, and 8 bases stayed unmatched. CDR3 size: 16 residues. From germline, CDR1 is KGHSH and CDR2 LQKENI. CDR3 sequence (DNA): TGTGCCAGCTCACCCCGGCGGGGACAGGGGCGAGAGACCCAGTACTTC. Its protein is CASSPRRGQGRETQYF.

This chain uses TRBV29-1 with TRBJ2-1, with 11 bases lining up with TRBD2. The CDR3 covers 19 residues. V lost 6 bases, J lost 7 bases, and 23 bases stayed unmatched. From germline, CDR1 is SQVTM and CDR2 ANQGSEA. The CDR3 protein is CSVGLLAGALVIGENEQFF. In DNA, the CDR3 is TGCAGCGTGGGGTTACTAGCGGGGGCTCTCGTGATTGGAGAGAATGAGCAGTTCTTC.

This clone has a handful of counts. The rearrangement links TRBV7-9 to TRBJ2-7, with D unclear. In germline, CDR1 is SEHNR, CDR2 FQNEAQ (reference sequence). V was trimmed by 5 bases and J by 0 bases, leaving 14 bases between them. The CDR3 covers 15 residues. CDR3 DNA: TGTGCCAGCAGCCCTTATGACCAGTCCTCCTACGAGCAGTACTTC. Its protein product is CASSPYDQSSYEQYF.

The chain employs TRBV11-3 and TRBJ2-7; D not resolved. The CDR3 contains 13 residues. V lost 2 bases and J lost 5, with 10 bases in between. Germline lookup yields CDR1 SGHNT and CDR2 YENEEA. As DNA, the CDR3 is TGTGCCAGCAGCTTAAATCCGCGGAACGAGCAGTACTTC. This translates into CASSLNPRNEQYF.

This clone has a handful of counts. The rearrangement links TRBV18 to TRBJ1-6; TRBD1 aligns across 8 bases. V lost 3 bases to trimming and J lost 5 bases; unmatched junction nucleotides: 6. The CDR3 contains 16 residues. Germline values: CDR1 KGHSH, CDR2 LQKENI. CDR3 loop: CASSPDRVKDNSPLHF. The CDR3 DNA reads TGTGCCAGCTCACCGGACAGGGTGAAGGATAATTCACCCCTCCACTTT.

J is TRBJ1-1 and V is TRBV28; TRBD1 matches at 10 bases. This CDR3 spans 12 amino acids. With 11 bases clipped from V and 7 bases from J, the junction kept 7 bases outside the gene matches. Germline-derived CDR1 and CDR2 are MDHEN and SYDVKM. CDR3 sequence: CAGQGVAGEAFF. The CDR3 DNA sequence: TGTGCCGGACAGGGGGTGGCGGGTGAAGCTTTCTTT. The variable domain in full, completed from reference TRBV28 and TRBJ1-1, reads DVKVTQSSRYLVKRTGEKVFLECVQDMDHENMFWYRQDPGLGLRLIYFSYDVKMKEKGDIPEGYSVSREKKERFSLILESASTNQTSMYLCAGQGVAGEAFFGQGTRLTVV.

The V call is TRBV7-2, the J call TRBJ2-1, with 8 bases lining up with TRBD2. Germline CDR1 reads SGHTA; CDR2 reads FQGNSA. CDR3 length equals 17 residues. After removal of 1 base from V and 2 bases from J, the junction contained 7 bases not matched to a gene. CDR3 bases: TGTGCCAGCAGCTTAGGGGGAAGCGGGGGCCCCTACAATGAGCAGTTCTTC. It is translated as CASSLGGSGGPYNEQFF.

The chain has TRBV6-1 and TRBJ1-1; possible D gene TRBD1, 5 bases. CDR1 MNHNS and CDR2 SASEGT come from the germline V gene. V was pared by 5 bases and J by 0 bases, with 19 bases between. This CDR3 is built from 17 residues. The CDR3 region has the DNA TGTGCCAGCAGTCAAGGATGGGGGAATCCTATGAACACTGAAGCTTTCTTT. Its translation is CASSQGWGNPMNTEAFF.

The gene calls are TRBV9 and TRBJ2-3, with TRBD2 identical over 12 bases. Germline CDR1 and CDR2: SGDLS and YYNGEE. The CDR3 has 20 residues. V dropped 0 bases and J dropped 0; count of bases not matched to a gene: 11. CDR3 region: CASSVALAGGRGGSTDTQYF. DNA of the CDR3: TGTGCCAGCAGCGTAGCGCTAGCGGGGGGGCGCGGAGGGAGCACAGATACGCAGTATTTT.

This chain links TRBV4-1 with TRBJ1-2; TRBD1 matches at 10 bases. This CDR3 is 18 amino acids long. Per the germline V gene, CDR1 is MGHRA and CDR2 is YSYEKL. With 3 bases clipped from V and 2 bases from J, the junction kept 12 bases outside the gene matches. CDR3 bases: TGCGCCAGCAGCCAGGATAGGGACAGGGGTGAGGGAAACTATGGCTACACCTTC. This encodes CASSQDRDRGEGNYGYTF.

The rearrangement joins TRBV6-1 to TRBJ2-1; 9 positions match TRBD1. The CDR3 covers 15 residues. Germline V gene lookup returns CDR1 MNHNS and CDR2 SASEGT. V lost 0 bases, J lost 7 bases, and 4 bases stayed unmatched. CDR3 region: CASSEAGTGWNEQFF. The CDR3 nucleotides are TGTGCCAGCAGTGAAGCGGGGACAGGGTGGAATGAGCAGTTCTTC.

This clone appeared a few times. The chain recombines TRBV2 with TRBJ2-1, with TRBD2 as a possible D gene (6 bases). Germline CDR1 and CDR2: SNHLY and FYNNEI. This CDR3 spans 14 amino acids. V shed 3 bases and J shed 5 bases, with 11 bases lying between them. As DNA, the CDR3 is TGTGCCAGCAGTGATGCGGGGAGGAACAATGAGCAGTTCTTC. This codes for CASSDAGRNNEQFF.

This clone came up once. The rearrangement uses TRBV30 and TRBJ1-3; no definite D call. The CDR3 covers 14 residues. V lost 3 bases to trimming and J lost 0 bases, with 9 bases between them. Germline V gene sequence: CDR1 GTSNPN, CDR2 SVGIG (reference sequence). The CDR3 region has the DNA TGTGCCTGGAGCGTTGGGATCTCTGGAAACACCATATATTTT. Translated, it gives CAWSVGISGNTIYF.

CDR3 sequence (DNA): TGTGCCAGCAGCGTAGGGGAGGGGGCGGACACTGAAGCTTTCTTT. It yields the protein CASSVGEGADTEAFF. V is TRBV9 and J is TRBJ1-1, with 7 bases fitting TRBD1. Trimming cost V 0 bases and J 3 bases; bases outside gene matches: 5. CDR1 is SGDLS and CDR2 is YYNGEE in the germline V gene. The CDR3 runs 15 residues.